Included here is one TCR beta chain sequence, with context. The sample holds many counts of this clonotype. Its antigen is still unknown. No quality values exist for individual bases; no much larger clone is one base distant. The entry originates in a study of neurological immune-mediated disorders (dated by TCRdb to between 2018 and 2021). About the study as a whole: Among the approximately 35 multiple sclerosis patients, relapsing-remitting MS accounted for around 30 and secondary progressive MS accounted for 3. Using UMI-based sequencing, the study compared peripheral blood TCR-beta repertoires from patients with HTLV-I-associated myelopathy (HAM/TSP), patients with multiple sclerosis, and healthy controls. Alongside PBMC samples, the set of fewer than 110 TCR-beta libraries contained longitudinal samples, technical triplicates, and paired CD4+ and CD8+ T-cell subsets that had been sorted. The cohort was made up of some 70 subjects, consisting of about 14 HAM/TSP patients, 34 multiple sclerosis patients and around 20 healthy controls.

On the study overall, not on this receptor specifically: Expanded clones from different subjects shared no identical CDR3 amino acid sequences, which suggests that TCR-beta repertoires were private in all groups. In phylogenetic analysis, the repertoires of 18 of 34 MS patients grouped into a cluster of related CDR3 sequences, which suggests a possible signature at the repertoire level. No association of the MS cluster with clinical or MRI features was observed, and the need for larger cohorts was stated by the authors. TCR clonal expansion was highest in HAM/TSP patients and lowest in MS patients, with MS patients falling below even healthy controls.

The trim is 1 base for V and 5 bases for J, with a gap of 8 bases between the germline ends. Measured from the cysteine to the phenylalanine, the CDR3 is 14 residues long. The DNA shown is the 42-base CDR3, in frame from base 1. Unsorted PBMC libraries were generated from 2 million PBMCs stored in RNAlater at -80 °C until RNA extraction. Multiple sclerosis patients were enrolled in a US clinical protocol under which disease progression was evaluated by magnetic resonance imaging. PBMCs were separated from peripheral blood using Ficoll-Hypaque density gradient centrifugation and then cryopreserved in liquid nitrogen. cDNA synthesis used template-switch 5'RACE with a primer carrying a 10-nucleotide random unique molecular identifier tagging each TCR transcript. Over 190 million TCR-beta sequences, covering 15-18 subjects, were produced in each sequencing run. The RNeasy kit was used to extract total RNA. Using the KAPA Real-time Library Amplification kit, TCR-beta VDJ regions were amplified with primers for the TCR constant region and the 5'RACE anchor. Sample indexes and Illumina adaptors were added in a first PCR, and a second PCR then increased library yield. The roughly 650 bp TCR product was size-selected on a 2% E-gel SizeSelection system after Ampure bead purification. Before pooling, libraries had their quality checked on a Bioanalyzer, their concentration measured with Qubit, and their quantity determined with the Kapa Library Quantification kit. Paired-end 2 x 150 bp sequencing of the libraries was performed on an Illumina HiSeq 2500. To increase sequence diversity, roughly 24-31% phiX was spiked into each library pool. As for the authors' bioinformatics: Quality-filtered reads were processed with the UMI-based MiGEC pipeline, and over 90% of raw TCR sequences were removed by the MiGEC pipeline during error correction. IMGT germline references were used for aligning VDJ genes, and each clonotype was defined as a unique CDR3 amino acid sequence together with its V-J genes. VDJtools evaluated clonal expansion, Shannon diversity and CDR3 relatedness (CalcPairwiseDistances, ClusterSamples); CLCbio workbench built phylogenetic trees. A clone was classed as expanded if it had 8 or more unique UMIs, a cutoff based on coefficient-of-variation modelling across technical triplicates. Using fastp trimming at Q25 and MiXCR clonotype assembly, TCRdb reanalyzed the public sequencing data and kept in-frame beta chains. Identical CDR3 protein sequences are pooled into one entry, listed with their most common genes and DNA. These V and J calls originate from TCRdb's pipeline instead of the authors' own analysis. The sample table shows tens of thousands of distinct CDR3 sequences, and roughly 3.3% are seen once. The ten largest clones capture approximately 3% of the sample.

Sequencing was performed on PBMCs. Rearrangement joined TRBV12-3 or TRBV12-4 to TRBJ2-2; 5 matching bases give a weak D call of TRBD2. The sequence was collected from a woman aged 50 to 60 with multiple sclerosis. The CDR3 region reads CASSLVWETGELFF. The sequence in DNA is TGTGCCAGCAGTTTAGTCTGGGAGACCGGGGAGCTGTTTTTT.